This is a list of T cell receptor beta chains from one sample in a study of cytotoxic CD8 clonotypes in ibrutinib-treated CLL. Assay used: immunoSEQ multiplex PCR; TCRdb lists only in-frame clones, some missing. Here the sample spans some 300,000 clones, around four fifths being singletons. The sequencing here drew on PBMCs, taken before ibrutinib treatment. These receptors came from a human donor with chronic lymphocytic leukemia. The CDR3 runs from the conserved cysteine through the conserved F or W. Fields, in order: clone size, D gene, J gene, V gene, CDR3 protein, CDR3 DNA. The D gene is left open where the match is weak. Clone size, where shown, is once, few, many, or a class for clones that have expanded.

few,TRBD1,TRBJ1-2,TRBV7-6,CASSQGQGTYGYTF,TGTGCCAGCAGCCAGGGACAGGGAACCTATGGCTACACCTTC
.,TRBD1,TRBJ1-4,TRBV7-6,CASSSRTTGNNEKLFF,TGTGCCAGCAGCTCCAGGACGACAGGGAATAATGAAAAACTGTTTTTT
.,.,TRBJ2-5,TRBV4-2,CASSQDGGRYQETQYF,TGTGCCAGCAGCCAAGATGGGGGGAGGTACCAAGAGACCCAGTACTTC
.,TRBD1,TRBJ1-1,TRBV5-6,CASKRGLTEAFF,TGTGCCAGCAAAAGGGGGCTCACTGAAGCTTTCTTT
.,.,TRBJ1-4,TRBV5-6,CASSLGQGSEKLFF,TGTGCCAGCAGCTTGGGTCAGGGGAGTGAAAAACTGTTTTTT
.,.,TRBJ2-3,TRBV5-6,CASSLPSTVTQYF,TGTGCCAGCAGCCTACCCTCGACTGTAACGCAGTATTTT
once,TRBD1,TRBJ1-2,TRBV7-2,CASSLASTGGGGRYTF,TGTGCCAGCAGCTTAGCTTCGACAGGGGGCGGTGGCAGGTACACCTTC
.,TRBD2,TRBJ2-1,TRBV4-3,CASSQDIAGANYNEQFF,TGCGCCAGCAGCCAAGACATAGCGGGAGCCAACTACAATGAGCAGTTCTTC
few,TRBD1,TRBJ2-7,TRBV13,CASSLGGQGFYEQYF,TGTGCCAGCAGCTTAGGGGGACAGGGATTCTACGAGCAGTACTTC
.,.,TRBJ2-7,TRBV7-8,CASSSRGGKQYF,TGTGCCAGCAGCTCACGTGGGGGAAAGCAGTACTTC
.,.,TRBJ1-5,TRBV29-1,CSVNYQPQHF,TGCAGCGTCAATTATCAGCCCCAGCATTTT
.,.,TRBJ2-7,TRBV7-9,CASSPGQSSYEQYF,TGTGCCAGCAGCCCAGGACAGAGCTCCTACGAGCAGTACTTC
.,TRBD1,TRBJ2-7,TRBV4-1,CASSQVFTGAYEQYF,TGCGCCAGCAGCCAAGTTTTTACAGGGGCCTACGAGCAGTACTTC
.,TRBD1,TRBJ1-1,TRBV19,CASNYQGARRTEAFF,TGTGCCAGTAACTATCAGGGGGCGCGAAGGACTGAAGCTTTCTTT
.,.,TRBJ2-5,TRBV7-9,CASSSGGLETQYF,TGTGCCAGCAGCTCCGGGGGCCTAGAGACCCAGTACTTC
.,.,TRBJ2-3,TRBV2,CASSAAFGSTDTQYF,TGTGCCAGCAGTGCAGCGTTTGGTAGCACAGATACGCAGTATTTT
.,TRBD2,TRBJ2-3,TRBV5-1,CASSSKAGEGTDTQYF,TGCGCCAGCAGCTCAAAAGCGGGAGAGGGCACAGATACGCAGTATTTT
once,TRBD1,TRBJ1-2,TRBV2,CASSLDRDYGYTF,TGTGCCAGCAGTCTCGACAGGGACTATGGCTACACCTTC
.,.,TRBJ1-1,TRBV30,CAWSVYGGHTEAFF,TGTGCCTGGAGTGTATACGGGGGACACACTGAAGCTTTCTTT
.,.,TRBJ2-7,TRBV5-8,CASSSMAYEQYF,TGTGCCAGCAGCAGCATGGCCTACGAGCAGTACTTC
.,TRBD2,TRBJ2-7,TRBV11-2,CASSLWPLAELTYEQYF,TGTGCCAGCAGCTTATGGCCACTAGCGGAACTGACCTACGAGCAGTACTTC
.,.,TRBJ2-1,TRBV15,CATSRVREREQFF,TGTGCCACCAGCAGAGTCAGGGAACGGGAGCAGTTCTTC
.,TRBD1,TRBJ2-2,TRBV18,CASSPRQGVAGELFF,TGTGCCAGCTCACCACGACAGGGAGTCGCCGGGGAGCTGTTTTTT
.,TRBD1,TRBJ2-1,TRBV25-1,CASSEYTGGVYNEQFF,TGTGCCAGCAGTGAATATACAGGGGGCGTTTACAATGAGCAGTTCTTC
.,TRBD1,TRBJ2-7,TRBV7-6,CASSFTGAYEQYF,TGTGCCAGCAGCTTCACAGGGGCCTACGAGCAGTACTTC
.,.,TRBJ2-7,TRBV9,CASSVDLGEQYF,TGTGCCAGCAGCGTAGACCTGGGGGAGCAGTACTTC
once,TRBD2,TRBJ2-7,TRBV4-2,CASSQEDWTSGVPYEQYF,TGTGCCAGCAGCCAAGAAGATTGGACTAGCGGAGTACCCTACGAGCAGTACTTC
.,TRBD1,TRBJ2-1,TRBV11-1,CASSLGDRDEAEQFF,TGTGCCAGCAGCTTAGGGGACAGGGATGAGGCTGAGCAGTTCTTC
.,.,TRBJ2-2,TRBV7-9,CASSLGTGKGTGELFF,TGTGCCAGCAGCTTAGGTACCGGGAAGGGAACCGGGGAGCTGTTTTTT
.,.,TRBJ1-2,TRBV28,CASSLSGGDKDYGYTF,TGTGCCAGCAGTTTATCCGGGGGCGATAAGGACTATGGCTACACCTTC
.,TRBD2,TRBJ2-7,TRBV19,CASKSSGTSFVEQYF,TGTGCCAGCAAATCCTCCGGGACTAGCTTTGTTGAGCAGTACTTC
.,TRBD1,TRBJ1-1,TRBV28,CASSLWGQRETEAFF,TGTGCCAGCAGTTTATGGGGACAGAGGGAAACTGAAGCTTTCTTT
.,.,TRBJ2-3,TRBV5-4,CASSLDTDTQYF,TGTGCCAGCAGCTTAGACACAGATACGCAGTATTTT
.,TRBD2,TRBJ2-1,TRBV6-5,CASSSGLVGNNEQFF,TGTGCCAGCAGTTCGGGACTAGTGGGGAACAATGAGCAGTTCTTC
.,TRBD1,TRBJ1-5,TRBV5-6,CASSLGQGFLQPQHF,TGTGCCAGCAGCTTGGGACAGGGATTTCTGCAGCCCCAGCATTTT
.,TRBD1,TRBJ2-5,TRBV29-1,CSVEGTGVRETQYF,TGCAGCGTCGAAGGGACAGGGGTGCGGGAGACCCAGTACTTC
.,.,TRBJ1-2,TRBV30,CAWNTGFYGYTF,TGTGCCTGGAACACAGGATTCTATGGCTACACCTTC
.,TRBD1,TRBJ1-3,TRBV4-1,CASSDGTGGGNTIYF,TGCGCCAGCAGCGATGGGACAGGGGGAGGAAACACCATATATTTT
.,.,TRBJ2-5,TRBV7-9,CASSFSTTPDQETQYF,TGTGCCAGCAGCTTCAGCACCACCCCCGACCAAGAGACCCAGTACTTC
once,.,TRBJ2-3,TRBV19,CASSTGLESNTQYF,TGTGCCAGTAGCACGGGACTGGAAAGCAATACGCAGTATTTT
.,TRBD1,TRBJ1-2,TRBV4-3,CASSFSGQGGGYTF,TGCGCCAGCAGCTTTTCGGGACAGGGGGGCGGCTACACCTTC
.,.,TRBJ1-1,TRBV30,CAWSVLTEAFF,TGTGCCTGGAGTGTACTCACTGAAGCTTTCTTT
few,.,TRBJ2-3,TRBV25-1,CASSTDTQYF,TGTGCCAGCAGCACAGATACGCAGTATTTT
.,TRBD1,TRBJ2-1,TRBV5-1,CASSLVGQGVFEGNEQFF,TGCGCCAGCAGCTTGGTGGGACAGGGAGTTTTTGAGGGAAATGAGCAGTTCTTC
.,.,TRBJ1-1,TRBV7-9,CASSLAAGVGRPEAFF,TGTGCCAGCAGCTTAGCCGCCGGGGTAGGTAGGCCTGAAGCTTTCTTT
.,.,TRBJ1-2,TRBV2,CASILFPQIGAYTF,TGTGCCAGCATATTATTCCCCCAAATAGGTGCCTACACCTTC
few,.,TRBJ2-3,TRBV7-6,CASSYLTGEGDTQYF,TGTGCCAGCAGCTACCTCACGGGAGAAGGGGATACGCAGTATTTT
.,TRBD1,TRBJ1-5,TRBV25-1,CASSDPSPGTGNQPQHF,TGTGCCAGCAGTGACCCCTCTCCAGGGACAGGGAATCAGCCCCAGCATTTT
.,.,TRBJ2-7,TRBV18,CASSPINGNYEQYF,TGTGCCAGCTCACCAATAAACGGAAATTACGAGCAGTACTTC
.,TRBD1,TRBJ2-3,TRBV4-1,CASRKDRDLTDTQYF,TGCGCCAGCAGAAAGGACAGGGACCTCACAGATACGCAGTATTTT
.,TRBD1,TRBJ2-7,TRBV4-1,CASSQDPGTGEAYEQYF,TGCGCCAGCAGCCAAGACCCCGGGACAGGGGAAGCCTACGAGCAGTACTTC
.,.,TRBJ1-1,TRBV7-9,CASSLAFDRVMGDTEAFF,TGTGCCAGCAGCTTAGCGTTTGACCGCGTCATGGGGGACACTGAAGCTTTCTTT
.,.,TRBJ2-7,TRBV4-2,CASSQGLEVHEQYF,TGTGCCAGCAGCCAAGGACTAGAGGTCCACGAGCAGTACTTC